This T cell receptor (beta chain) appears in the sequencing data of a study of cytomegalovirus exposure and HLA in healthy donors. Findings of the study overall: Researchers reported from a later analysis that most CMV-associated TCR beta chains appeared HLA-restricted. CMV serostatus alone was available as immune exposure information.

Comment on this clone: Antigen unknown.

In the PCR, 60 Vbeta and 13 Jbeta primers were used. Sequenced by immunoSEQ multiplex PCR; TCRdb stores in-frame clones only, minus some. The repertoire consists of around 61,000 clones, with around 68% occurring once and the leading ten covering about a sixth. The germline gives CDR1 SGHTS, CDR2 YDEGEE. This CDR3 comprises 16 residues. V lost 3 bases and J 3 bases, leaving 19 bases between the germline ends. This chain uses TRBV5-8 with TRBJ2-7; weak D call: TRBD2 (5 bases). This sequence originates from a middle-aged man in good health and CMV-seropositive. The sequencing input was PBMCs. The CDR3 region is CASSWRGSGGVYEQYF. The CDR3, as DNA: TGTGCCAGCAGCTGGAGAGGTTCAGGAGGAGTCTACGAGCAGTACTTC. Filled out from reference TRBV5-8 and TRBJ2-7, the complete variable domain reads EAGVTQSPTHLIKTRGQQATLRCSPISGHTSVYWYQQALGLGLQFLLWYDEGEERNRGNFPPRFSGRQFPNYSSELNVNALELEDSALYLCASSWRGSGGVYEQYFGPGTRLTVT.